This T cell receptor beta chain was captured by sequencing in a study of PD-1 blockade in classical Hodgkin lymphoma. Across the study: Intravenous infusions of nivolumab 3 mg/kg reached patients every 2 weeks. Study-wide points: CD4+ TCR diversity rose significantly by C4D1, and CD8+ TCR diversity did not. Prior therapy or disease activity may underlie the repertoire differences, whose causes remain undefined.

Every patient relapsed after autologous stem cell transplantation, and brentuximab vedotin exposure varied. Best response was recorded as complete response, partial response or progressive disease. This clone has a single count. Its antigen is currently unknown. The data were produced by immunoSEQ multiplex PCR, yet TCRdb's version contains in-frame clones alone and is incomplete. The data hold 50,000 to 75,000 clones, with approximately 90% observed a single time. The sequence came from a human donor with classical Hodgkin lymphoma. The sample consisted of peripheral blood mononuclear cells (PBMCs), taken at baseline.

CDR3 sequence: CASSLAGGNTIYF. CDR3 nucleotide sequence: TGTGCCAGCAGCCTCGCCGGTGGAAACACCATATATTTT. The gene calls are TRBV28 and TRBJ1-3, with D unresolved. V was clipped by 6 bases and J by 3 bases, with 9 bases between them. This CDR3 is 13 amino acids long. CDR1 MDHEN and CDR2 SYDVKM come from the germline V gene.